Each of the 7 T cell receptor beta chains below was sequenced from the same sample in a study of T-cell memory formation after mild COVID-19. TCRdb reprocessed the 5' RACE reads with MiXCR, giving one entry per CDR3 protein. Of some 600,000 distinct CDR3 sequences in the sample, approximately 15% are singletons; the top ten hold roughly 7.8%. The sample comprised PBMCs or a T cell subset sorted from them (not recorded which). The receptors shown here come from an adult woman who had mild COVID-19 (a few samples of this study predate the infection). Cell type and time point are not known.

This chain connects TRBV7-6 to TRBJ1-1; tentatively, D is TRBD1 (6 bases). The CDR3 extends over 15 amino acids. With 5 bases removed from V and 0 bases from J, the gap between germline ends came to 13 bases. Germline-derived CDR1 and CDR2 are SGHVS and FNYEAQ. The CDR3, as DNA: TGTGCCAGCAGCCCCCGGACAGAAATGAACACTGAAGCTTTCTTT. Translated: CASSPRTEMNTEAFF.

This clonotype has more than one count but fewer than ten. The V call is TRBV6-1, the J call TRBJ1-5, with 10 bases lining up with TRBD1. Germline CDR1 is MNHNS and CDR2 is SASEGT. The CDR3 length is 16 residues. V lost 4 bases and J lost 7; bases outside the gene matches: 10. CDR3 sequence: CASSGGTGEFRQPQHF. For the CDR3, the DNA is TGTGCCAGCAGTGGAGGGACAGGGGAGTTTAGACAGCCCCAGCATTTT.

This clonotype occurred a few times. The chain is built from TRBV7-2 and TRBJ2-1; 11 bases are shared with TRBD2. V gave up 5 bases and J gave up 4 bases; unmatched junction bases: 19. Germline V lookup: CDR1 SGHTA, CDR2 FQGNSA. The CDR3 covers 20 residues. The CDR3: CASSPNPGLAALRLYNEQFF. The CDR3 DNA follows: TGTGCCAGCAGCCCAAACCCGGGACTAGCGGCCCTGAGGCTGTACAATGAGCAGTTCTTC.

This chain links TRBV6-2 or TRBV6-3 with TRBJ1-1; tentatively, D is TRBD1 (6 bases). Trimming removed 6 bases from V and 3 bases from J, with 11 bases in between. This CDR3 is built from 13 residues. From germline, CDR1 is MNHEY and CDR2 SVGEGT. For the CDR3, the DNA is TGTGCCAGCAGCCGACAGGACCACACTGAAGCTTTCTTT. Translating gives CASSRQDHTEAFF.

There are a few counts of this clonotype. The rearrangement uses TRBV7-2 and TRBJ2-1, with 9 bases that match TRBD2. Germline V lookup: CDR1 SGHTA, CDR2 FQGNSA. CDR3 length: 16 residues. V lost 1 base to trimming and J lost 6 bases; unmatched junction nucleotides: 7. CDR3: CASSLGQAGGFNEQFF. CDR3 nucleotides: TGTGCCAGCAGCTTAGGGCAAGCGGGGGGATTCAATGAGCAGTTCTTC.

The chain couples TRBV4-2 to TRBJ1-3; D remains unclear. The CDR3 has 14 amino acids. The V gene lost 4 bases and the J gene lost 1 base, with 8 bases spanning the gap. CDR1 is LGHNA, CDR2 YNFKEQ, per germline. The CDR3, as DNA: TGTGCCAGCAGCCCAGGCATATCTGGAAACACCATATATTTT. This gives the protein CASSPGISGNTIYF.

CDR3 protein: CASSQVRDRGLYEQYF. The CDR3 DNA is TGCGCCAGCAGCCAAGTTCGGGACAGGGGGTTATACGAGCAGTACTTC. The chain couples TRBV4-1 to TRBJ2-7; TRBD1 matches 11 bases. The ends lost 1 base at V and 4 bases at J; junction bases unmatched: 6. This CDR3 has 16 residues. Germline CDR1 is MGHRA and CDR2 is YSYEKL.